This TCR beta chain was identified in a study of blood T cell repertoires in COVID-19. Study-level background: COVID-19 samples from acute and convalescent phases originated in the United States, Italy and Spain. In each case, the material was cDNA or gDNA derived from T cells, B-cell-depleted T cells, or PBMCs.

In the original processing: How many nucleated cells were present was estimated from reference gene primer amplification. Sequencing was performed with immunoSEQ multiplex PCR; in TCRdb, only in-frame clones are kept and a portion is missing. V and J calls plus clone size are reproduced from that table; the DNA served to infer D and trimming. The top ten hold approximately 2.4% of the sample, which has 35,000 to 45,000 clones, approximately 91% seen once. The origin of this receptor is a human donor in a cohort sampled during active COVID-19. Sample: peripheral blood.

Here the CDR3 DNA reads TGTGCCTCCACGGTAGGGGGGGGAGAAGCTTTCTTT. Protein product: CASTVGGGEAFF. The chain is built from TRBV19 and TRBJ1-1, with TRBD1 as a possible D gene (6 bases). Germline lookup yields CDR1 LNHDA and CDR2 SQIVND (reference sequence). Trimming took 11 bases from V and 8 from J, leaving 18 bases between them. CDR3 length: 12 residues. The variable domain in full, completed from reference TRBV19 and TRBJ1-1, reads DGGITQSPKYLFRKEGQNVTLSCEQNLNHDAMYWYRQDPGQGLRLIYYSQIVNDFQKGDIAEGYSVSREKKESFPLTVTSAQKNPTAFYLCASTVGGGEAFFGQGTRLTVV.